This TCR beta chain was captured in a study of blood T cell repertoires in COVID-19 (TCRdb year 2020). Broadly, across the study: Samples from collaborators originated in the United States, Italy and Spain and spanned both the acute and convalescent phases of COVID-19. The material from the prospective study consisted of cDNA or gDNA derived from T cells, B-cell-depleted T cells, or PBMCs. The dataset comprised deeply sampled blood TCRbeta repertoires from subjects exposed to, actively infected with, or recovered from COVID-19. The repertoires were released in a freely available public database intended as a resource for research on the immune response to SARS-CoV-2. Samples were obtained from the ongoing ImmuneRACE study (first 160 participants) and from 1,000 to 1,500 subjects provided by 6 global collaborators. Sample metadata almost always included a de-identified subject ID, COVID-19 status, age in years and sex. HLA class I and class II types, where available, came from metadata supplied by the sample provider rather than from assay-based typing.

Participants in the prospective study were enrolled through a virtual design, were aged roughly 18 to 100 years, and lived in approximately 25 United States geographic areas. Cohort assignment in the prospective study relied on participant-reported clinical history from a screening survey and a study questionnaire. In the prospective study, mobile phlebotomists collected whole blood, serum and a nasopharyngeal or oropharyngeal swab from each participant. Additional blood draws and questionnaires over an approximately 2-month period could optionally be provided by prospective study participants. Before DNA extraction, blood samples from the prospective study were shipped at room temperature or frozen. Trimming takes 4 bases from V and 2 bases from J, and the germline ends sit 13 bases apart. The germline V gene (reference sequence) gives CDR1 as LNHDA and CDR2 as SQIVND. The CDR3 sequence holds 15 residues, the cysteine and phenylalanine included. Only the CDR3 DNA is retained, 45 bases long and in frame from the first base.

TCRbeta CDR3 regions were amplified from genomic DNA using the immunoSEQ Assay, a bias-controlled multiplex PCR. As for the original processing: The number of nucleated cells in each sample was estimated from the amplification of reference gene primers within the assay. To quantify the absolute abundance of each unique TCRbeta CDR3 rearrangement, sequence reads were collapsed and filtered. For each sample, productive Simpson clonality was calculated by taking the square root of Simpson's diversity index across productive rearrangements. The table was pulled from immuneACCESS by TCRdb, which kept in-frame rearrangements only. Such tables lose some clones; where checked, under half of the loss comes from unresolved V genes, and the rest has no known cause. The DNA gave D and trimming, while V, J and clone size come from that table. The table for this sample lists 150,000 to 200,000 clones; less than 85% of them were counted only once. More than 4.5% of the sample is taken by the ten largest.

Findings and caveats that apply to the study as a whole: Clinical and demographic metadata were provided uncurated, with the amount varying by source and participant.

In regard to this clone: What antigen it recognizes has not been identified. No much larger clonotype is one base removed from it; base qualities were not supplied.

Sequencing input: PBMCs or T cells enriched from blood (not recorded which). The clonotype comes from a woman aged 55-69 years with acute COVID-19. This chain joins TRBV19 to TRBJ2-3, and TRBD1 may be the D gene, going by 6 matching bases. The nucleotide sequence is given as TGTGCCAGTAGTAATTATGGACAGTCCACAGATACGCAGTATTTT. This is translated as CASSNYGQSTDTQYF.